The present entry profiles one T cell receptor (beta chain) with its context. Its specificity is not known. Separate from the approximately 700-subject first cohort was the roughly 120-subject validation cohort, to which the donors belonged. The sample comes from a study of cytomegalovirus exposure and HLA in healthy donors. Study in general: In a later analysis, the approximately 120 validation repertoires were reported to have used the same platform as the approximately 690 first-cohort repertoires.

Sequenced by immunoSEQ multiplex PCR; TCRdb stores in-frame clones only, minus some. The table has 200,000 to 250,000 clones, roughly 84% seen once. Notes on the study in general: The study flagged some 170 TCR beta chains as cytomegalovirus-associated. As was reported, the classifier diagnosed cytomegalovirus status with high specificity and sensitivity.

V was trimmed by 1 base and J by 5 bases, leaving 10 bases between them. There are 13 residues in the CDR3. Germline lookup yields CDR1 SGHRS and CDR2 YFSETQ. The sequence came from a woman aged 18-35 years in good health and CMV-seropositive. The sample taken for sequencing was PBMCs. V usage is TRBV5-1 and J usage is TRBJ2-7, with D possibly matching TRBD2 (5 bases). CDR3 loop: CASSLRWGDEQYF. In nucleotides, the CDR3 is TGCGCCAGCAGCTTGAGATGGGGAGACGAGCAGTACTTC.